This T cell receptor beta chain originates from a study of tumor and adjacent non-tumor tissue in lung cancer. Across the whole study: Histology: about a dozen adenocarcinoma, a couple of squamous cell carcinoma, 1 small cell lung cancer. Patients were aged about 30 to 80, approximately 11 men and about 5 women, stage I to III.

Three rounds of nested PCR, following a modified ARM-PCR protocol, produced the TCRbeta library. In TCRdb, the multiplex PCR reads were re-called with MiXCR into one record per CDR3 protein. Here the sample spans under 150,000 distinct CDR3 sequences, around 66% being singletons. This sample's RNA came from whole unsorted tissue. The CDR3 contains 17 residues. From germline, CDR1 is MGHRA and CDR2 YSYEKL. Remarks on this clonotype: A much bigger clone sits one base away, suggesting this may be a read error.

The clonotype comes from a man between 60 and 75 years old with small cell lung cancer. Sequencing used lung tumor tissue. V gene TRBV4-1 combines with J gene TRBJ1-6; D unclear. CDR3 in amino acids: CASSLGVTSSYNSPPHF. The DNA of the CDR3 is TGCGCCAGCAGCCTTGGGGTCACGAGCTCCTATAATTCACCCCCCCACTTT.